This TCR beta chain was retrieved from a study of regulatory T cells in long-lasting Graves disease (dated by TCRdb to the early 2020s). Broadly, across the study: Antithyroid drugs had been taken for less than 3 months by newly diagnosed Graves' disease patients. A total of around 35 samples were covered by TCR sequencing, comprising around 13 persistent and some 20 newly diagnosed Graves' disease patients. This study used TCR sequencing and RNA sequencing of peripheral blood to compare persistent Graves' disease patients against newly diagnosed Graves' disease patients. The study was conducted in China and was registered as a clinical trial.

The sample's time point label, in plain terms: newly diagnosed GD, antithyroid drugs for less than 3 months. RNA was extracted from PBMCs in TRIzol for both TCR sequencing and RNA sequencing. Graves' disease was diagnosed according to American Thyroid Association guidelines. The patients came from an endocrinology department in Xi'an, China. Each patient gave 9 to 10 milliliters of peripheral blood, collected in an EDTA anticoagulant tube. PBMCs were isolated by Ficoll Paque Plus density gradient separation without further T cell sorting. An Agilent 2100 Bioanalyzer and agarose gel were used to check RNA quality, and a NanoDrop 2000 was used to measure RNA concentration. Here is what the overall study found, with its caveats: Sequencing and analysis were limited to the TCR beta chain. Preferential use of TRBV28, TRBJ1-2 and TRBJ2-5 was observed in persistent disease, whereas TRBV20-1 and TRBJ2-1 were favored in newly diagnosed disease. Compared with newly diagnosed patients, persistent Graves' disease patients had lower TCR Shannon entropy and fewer highly expanded clones, which suggests clonal expansion. The small sample size was acknowledged by the authors as a limitation that may reduce accuracy. Persistent patients shared more public clonotypes among themselves (fewer than 3,000) than newly diagnosed patients did (more than 850). Only peripheral blood was studied, because thyroid tissue, the primary lesion, was inaccessible.

The CDR3 measures 14 amino acids from cysteine to phenylalanine. Only CDR3 DNA is held: 42 bases, read in frame from base 1. Per the germline V gene, SGHDT is the CDR1 and YYEEEE is the CDR2. Relative to germline, V is missing 7 bases and J is missing 2 bases, with 9 bases of the junction outside any gene match. Details on this clonotype: The target of this receptor is not known. Base-call qualities are not available, and no considerably larger clone is one nucleotide away.

The method behind the library was multiplex PCR. Sequencing took place on an Illumina HiSeq 4000. TCR beta libraries were built with iRepertoire HTBI primers and Arm-PCR amplification of CDR3 regions. Gel purification was performed on PCR products prior to sequencing. The source study handled its data this way. Across samples, 60 to 80 TRBV and around 15 TRBJ segments were identified and used for gene usage analysis of CDR3 amino acid clonotypes. COPE and FqMerger were used to merge the filtered high-quality paired reads into contigs. BLAST was used to align contigs to IMGT TRBV, TRBD and TRBJ reference genes, with CDR3 defined following IMGT. Any clonotype with a frequency above 0.1% was counted as a highly expanded clone. Shannon entropy was used to measure repertoire diversity, and the Gini coefficient was used to measure V-J evenness. A clonotype was considered public if more than one individual shared it. TCRdb reanalyzed the raw reads on its own, using fastp at Q25 for trimming and MiXCR for clone calling, and kept in-frame beta chains. Merged by CDR3 protein, the rows form single entries marked with the most common genes and DNA. In this record, the V and J calls reflect TCRdb's handling and not the investigators' own analysis. This sample comprises under 450,000 distinct CDR3 sequences, around 15% of them detected only once. 20% to 25% of the sample belongs to the ten largest clones.

In addition, the sample was reused for a study of T cells in Graves' hyperthyroidism and ophthalmopathy. The second study reports: Graves' hyperthyroidism was defined as stable when no progression to ophthalmopathy occurred over 18 months of follow-up. Hyperthyroidism patients were aged 18 to 65 years and newly diagnosed, with disease duration of less than 2 months. Any patient with an uncontrolled infection, another autoimmune disease, pregnancy or lactation was excluded. Clinical symptoms, serum thyroxine and TRAb, thyroid ultrasound, and orbital computed tomography formed the basis for the diagnoses. The TCR CDR3 was subjected to a first round of RT-PCR using the HTBI primer set and the Qiagen OneStep RT-PCR kit. Blood samples also contained most of the expanded thyroid clonotypes (frequency above 0.001), which suggests that blood repertoires may reflect thyroid immune responses. A 13 V-J signature model separated ophthalmopathy from stable hyperthyroidism, with over 85% sensitivity and approximately 81% specificity in cross-validation and 80%/75% in testing. During validation, the model predicted progression to ophthalmopathy a median of about 6.3 months ahead of onset, with 70.59% sensitivity and roughly 72% specificity. To identify distinguishing TCR V-J signatures, a discovery cohort of 95 to 100 patients was used, comprising under 45 with Graves' ophthalmopathy and around 60 with stable Graves' hyperthyroidism. Whether ophthalmopathy could be predicted prospectively was tested in an independent validation cohort made up of 18 hyperthyroidism patients plus 17 patients who later progressed to ophthalmopathy. The 100 or so discovery patients were randomly split 7:3 into training and test sets. In roughly six Graves' hyperthyroidism patients, the study also compared T-cell repertoires from thyroid tissue with T-cell repertoires from blood. After sampling, hyperthyroidism patients received methimazole starting at 30 mg daily, and ophthalmopathy patients received high-dose intravenous methylprednisolone. Libraries were constructed in a second round of multiplex PCR, after which size selection and purification were carried out. Paired-end sequencing of the libraries was performed with 100 bp reads on an Illumina HiSeq2000. SOAPnuke was used to process the raw data, throwing out any read that contained adapters or uncalled bases, had a mean Phred below 15, or lacked an exact constant-primer or identifier match. COPE v1.2.5 was used to merge the high-quality paired reads, and each unique nucleotide sequence was defined as a clonotype. Clonotypes were aligned to IMGT TRBV, TRBD and TRBJ reference segments using MiTCR v1.1. The analysis was restricted to V-J combinations with a frequency above 0.0001, which together covered roughly 99% of the repertoires. A TCS score was defined as the ratio between F50 (clonal expansion) and ExV (chaos), using BLOSUM62-based TCRdist between CDR3 peptides within each V-J. Welch's t-statistics and random forest reduced around 510 V-J features to around 14, which were used in a naive Bayes classifier (R e1071). Sample size was not statistically predetermined, and blinding of investigators to group allocation was not performed. The paper describes TCR Vbeta CDR3 sequencing of about 140 peripheral blood samples, made up of 43 ophthalmopathy patients, some 80 hyperthyroidism patients and 17 progressor patients.

The sample was peripheral blood mononuclear cells (PBMCs), taken at new diagnosis, from a patient treated with antithyroid drugs. This receptor was taken from a woman aged 18-29 years with Graves disease. Donor details come from another sample of the same person, matched by shared clones. The receptor chain draws on TRBV5-6 and TRBJ2-7, and 7 junctional nucleotides match TRBD2. The CDR3 region: CASSPGGSTYEQYF. The sequenced DNA: TGTGCCAGCTCACCCGGGGGGAGCACCTACGAGCAGTACTTC.